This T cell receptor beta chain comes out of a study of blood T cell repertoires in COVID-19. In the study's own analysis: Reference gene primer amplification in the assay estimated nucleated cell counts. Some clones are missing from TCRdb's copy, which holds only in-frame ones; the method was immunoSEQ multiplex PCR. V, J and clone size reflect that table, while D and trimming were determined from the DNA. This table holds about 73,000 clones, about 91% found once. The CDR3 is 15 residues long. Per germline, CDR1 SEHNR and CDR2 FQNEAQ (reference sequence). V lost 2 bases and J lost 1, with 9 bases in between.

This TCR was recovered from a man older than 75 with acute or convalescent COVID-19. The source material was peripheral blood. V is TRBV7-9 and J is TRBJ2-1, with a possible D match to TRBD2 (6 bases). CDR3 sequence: CASSLMGGSYNEQFF. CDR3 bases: TGTGCCAGCAGCTTAATGGGGGGATCCTACAATGAGCAGTTCTTC.